These 23 T cell receptor beta chains share one sample of origin, sequenced in a study of cytomegalovirus exposure and HLA in healthy donors. The primer mix had 60 Vbeta and 13 Jbeta primers. Some clones are missing from TCRdb's copy, which holds only in-frame ones; the method was immunoSEQ multiplex PCR. The repertoire includes roughly 160,000 clones, approximately 85% of them detected once, and almost 9.5% sits in the top ten. Sequencing was carried out using PBMCs. The receptor source for this set is a man between 18 and 29 years old in good health and CMV-seropositive.

The rearrangement uses TRBV6-1 and TRBJ2-7, with 8 positions matching TRBD1. The CDR3 runs to 16 residues. Germline loops: CDR1 MNHNS, CDR2 SASEGT. The trim removed 4 bases at V and 2 bases at J, leaving 10 bases unmatched. The CDR3 spells CASSGRRDRRTYEQYF. CDR3 in DNA: TGTGCCAGCAGTGGGCGGCGGGACAGGCGTACCTACGAGCAGTACTTC.

This clone was detected only once. This chain joins TRBV9 and TRBJ2-5; D possibly corresponds to TRBD2 (6 bases). CDR3 length equals 15 residues. Germline V CDR1 and CDR2: SGDLS, YYNGEE. V dropped 0 bases and J dropped 5 bases, with 14 bases sitting between them. CDR3 amino acids: CASSVATAGRETQYF. CDR3 DNA sequence: TGTGCCAGCAGCGTAGCCACCGCGGGGAGGGAGACCCAGTACTTC.

The rearrangement joins TRBV5-1 to TRBJ1-6, with a possible D match to TRBD1 (5 bases). This CDR3 has 15 residues. Germline loops: CDR1 SGHRS, CDR2 YFSETQ. Trimming left V 0 bases short and J 8 bases short, with 12 bases between. The CDR3 DNA sequence: TGCGCCAGCAGCTTGGGAAGGGGAGGGGATTCACCCCTCCACTTT. Translating gives CASSLGRGGDSPLHF.

The V call is TRBV29-1, the J call TRBJ2-5, with D perhaps matching TRBD1 (6 bases). V dropped 4 bases and J dropped 1 base, with 7 bases sitting between them. The CDR3 totals 12 residues. Germline CDR1 and CDR2: SQVTM and ANQGSEA. CDR3 loop: CSVGTVQETQYF. The CDR3 DNA is TGCAGCGTTGGGACAGTCCAAGAGACCCAGTACTTC. The variable domain in full, completed from reference TRBV29-1 and TRBJ2-5, reads SAVISQKPSRDICQRGTSLTIQCQVDSQVTMMFWYRQQPGQSLTLIATANQGSEATYESGFVIDKFPISRPNLTFSTLTVSNMSPEDSSIYLCSVGTVQETQYFGPGTRLLVL.

This clone was counted between two and nine times. The chain links TRBV6-5 to TRBJ1-1; D gene unclear. Trimming took off 5 bases at V and 11 bases at J, with 18 bases between the two ends. Germline V gene sequence: CDR1 MNHEY, CDR2 SVGAGI. The CDR3 is 13 residues long. CDR3 amino acids: CASSMTTSGAAFF. DNA for the CDR3: TGTGCCAGCAGTATGACCACCTCAGGTGCTGCTTTCTTT.

The chain combines TRBV6-5 with TRBJ2-5; D gene unclear. This CDR3 is 13 amino acids long. Germline lookup yields CDR1 MNHEY and CDR2 SVGAGI. V was pared by 5 bases and J by 5 bases, with 12 bases between. CDR3 coding DNA: TGTGCCAGCAGTCCCCGGCGGCGGGAGACCCAGTACTTC. Protein: CASSPRRRETQYF.

The V call is TRBV29-1, the J call TRBJ2-7; D perhaps matches TRBD1 (5 bases). V dropped 5 bases and J dropped 2 bases, with 10 bases sitting between them. Germline CDR1 SQVTM, CDR2 ANQGSEA. This CDR3 contains 12 residues. The CDR3 nucleotides read TGCAGCGTTTCCGACAGCCCCTACGAGCAGTACTTC. Its protein is CSVSDSPYEQYF.

This chain joins TRBV5-4 and TRBJ1-1; D may be TRBD1 (6 bases). Germline CDR1 is SGHNT and CDR2 is YYREEE (reference sequence). This CDR3 has 16 amino acids. V lost 4 bases and J 0 bases, leaving 16 bases between the germline ends. CDR3 region: CASSPGGRGMNTEAFF. The CDR3 coding sequence is TGTGCCAGCAGCCCCGGGGGGCGTGGGATGAACACTGAAGCTTTCTTT.

This chain links TRBV5-1 with TRBJ2-2, with D maybe TRBD2 (6 bases). Per the germline V gene, CDR1 is SGHRS and CDR2 is YFSETQ. Trimming removed 2 bases at V and 4 bases at J, with 12 bases between. This CDR3 contains 15 residues. Here the CDR3 reads CASSFRGSSTGELFF. Here the CDR3 DNA reads TGCGCCAGCAGCTTTCGGGGGTCCTCCACCGGGGAGCTGTTTTTT.

This rearrangement joins TRBV5-4 to TRBJ2-7, with 9 bases identical to TRBD2. Germline V gene lookup returns CDR1 SGHNT and CDR2 YYREEE (reference sequence). Losses at the gene ends were 5 bases for V and 2 bases for J; bases not matched to a gene: 8. This CDR3 spans 15 amino acids. In DNA form, the CDR3 reads TGTGCCAGCAGTCCCCAGCGGGGGGCTACCTACGAGCAGTACTTC. It codes for CASSPQRGATYEQYF.

J is TRBJ1-2 and V is TRBV19; D might be TRBD1 (6 bases). CDR3 length equals 13 residues. Between the trimmed V and J ends, which lost 6 bases and 8 bases, there was a span of 16 bases. CDR1 and CDR2 from the germline V gene are LNHDA and SQIVND (reference sequence). The CDR3 DNA follows: TGTGCCAGTAGCCTCCGGGACACCCTGGGCTACACCTTC. This sequence encodes CASSLRDTLGYTF.

The J gene is TRBJ2-1, the V gene TRBV18; 10 positions match TRBD1. The CDR3 length is 16 residues. Per the germline V gene, CDR1 is KGHSH and CDR2 is LQKENI. V gave up 4 bases and J gave up 6 bases; unmatched junction bases: 9. DNA of the CDR3: TGTGCCAGCTCACTAGCCGGGACAGGGGATTTCAATGAGCAGTTCTTC. This sequence encodes CASSLAGTGDFNEQFF.

In this sample, this clone turned up once. This chain links TRBV5-1 with TRBJ1-5, with D tentatively TRBD1 (6 bases). Germline V gene sequence: CDR1 SGHRS, CDR2 YFSETQ. The CDR3 is 15 residues long. V lost 0 bases, J lost 0 bases, and 7 bases lay in between. CDR3 sequence reads: CASSLATGSNQPQHF. The CDR3 DNA sequence: TGCGCCAGCAGCTTGGCGACAGGTAGCAATCAGCCCCAGCATTTT. Complete variable domain (other parts from reference TRBV5-1 and TRBJ1-5): KAGVTQTPRYLIKTRGQQVTLSCSPISGHRSVSWYQQTPGQGLQFLFEYFSETQRNKGNFPGRFSGRQFSNSRSEMNVSTLELGDSALYLCASSLATGSNQPQHFGDGTRLSIL.

This clone was seen just once. The CDR3: CASSPAGSNEQFF. CDR3 in DNA: TGTGCCAGCAGCCCCGCGGGATCCAATGAGCAGTTCTTC. V and J are TRBV7-2 and TRBJ2-1; possibly TRBD2 for D (6 bases). From germline, CDR1 is SGHTA and CDR2 FQGNSA. Deletions cut 5 bases from V and 6 bases from J, with 11 bases between. The CDR3 is 13 residues long.

The chain uses TRBV5-1 and TRBJ2-2, with 10 bases that match TRBD2. The CDR3 runs 16 residues. The J segment lost 0 bases and the V segment lost 2 bases, leaving 1 base of the junction unmatched. Germline CDR1 SGHRS, CDR2 YFSETQ. As DNA, the CDR3 is TGCGCCAGCAGCTTTAGCGGGGGGACGAACACCGGGGAGCTGTTTTTT. Translating it yields CASSFSGGTNTGELFF.

CDR3 DNA: TGTGCCAGCTCACCACTTGACACCCCGAACACCGGGGAGCTGTTTTTT. It codes for CASSPLDTPNTGELFF. V is TRBV18 and J is TRBJ2-2, with D unresolved. CDR1 is KGHSH and CDR2 is LQKENI in the germline V gene. This CDR3 has 16 residues. With 1 base removed from V and 0 bases from J, the gap between germline ends came to 9 bases.

The chain combines TRBV6-6 with TRBJ1-5, with 8 positions matching TRBD1. The ends lost 2 bases at V and 4 bases at J; junction bases unmatched: 4. The CDR3 is 15 amino acids. Germline CDR1 reads MNHNY; CDR2 reads SVGAGI (reference sequence). CDR3 loop: CASSYDRGGNQPQHF. The CDR3 DNA is TGTGCCAGCAGTTACGACAGGGGTGGGAATCAGCCCCAGCATTTT.

The chain recombines TRBV7-9 with TRBJ2-3, with D possibly being TRBD2 (5 bases). The CDR3 consists of 15 residues. Trimming shortened V by 5 bases and J by 1 base, and 13 bases separated the two germline ends. Germline values: CDR1 SEHNR, CDR2 FQNEAQ (reference sequence). Here the CDR3 reads CASSPGGLGTDTQYF. Here the CDR3 DNA reads TGTGCCAGCAGCCCGGGCGGGTTAGGCACAGATACGCAGTATTTT.

This clone was observed a handful of times. The chain joins TRBV5-8 to TRBJ2-3, with D uncertain. V was cut by 2 bases and J by 0 bases, with 7 bases left in between. Germline V CDR1 and CDR2: SGHTS, YDEGEE. The CDR3 is 14 amino acids. This CDR3 is CASSFSRSTDTQYF. CDR3 coding DNA: TGTGCCAGCAGCTTTTCCAGGAGCACAGATACGCAGTATTTT.

V usage is TRBV27 and J usage is TRBJ1-2, with D tentatively TRBD1 (6 bases). Germline lookup yields CDR1 MNHEY and CDR2 SMNVEV (reference sequence). Trimming pared 4 bases from V and 4 bases from J, leaving 13 bases between. This CDR3 spans 14 amino acids. As DNA, the CDR3 is TGTGCCAGCAGTTCGACAGGCGTCGCCTATGGCTACACCTTC. Its translation: CASSSTGVAYGYTF.

The chain employs TRBV5-1 and TRBJ2-5; D ambiguous. CDR3 length: 13 amino acids. The germline V gene encodes CDR1 SGHRS and CDR2 YFSETQ. Trimming stripped 2 bases from V and 5 bases from J, with 10 bases between. CDR3 bases: TGCGCCAGCAGCTTTGGTCAGAGGGAGACCCAGTACTTC. Its protein is CASSFGQRETQYF.

This clone was seen a few times. The V and J genes are TRBV6-6 and TRBJ2-3; a possible D gene is TRBD1 (6 bases). This CDR3 is built from 14 residues. Germline V gives CDR1 MNHNY, CDR2 SVGAGI (reference sequence). With 6 bases removed from V and 5 bases from J, the gap between germline ends came to 15 bases. The CDR3 is CASRHRDTQDTQYF. The CDR3 bases are TGTGCCAGCAGGCACAGGGATACACAAGATACGCAGTATTTT.

This clone was seen only once. V is TRBV9 and J is TRBJ2-3; TRBD2 matches 14 bases. From germline, CDR1 is SGDLS and CDR2 YYNGEE. Trimming at V came to 0 bases and at J to 7 bases, leaving 4 bases not matched to a gene. This CDR3 spans 16 amino acids. CDR3 sequence: CASSVETSGGANTQYF. The CDR3 bases are TGTGCCAGCAGCGTAGAGACTAGCGGGGGGGCTAATACGCAGTATTTT. The complete variable domain, with remaining parts taken from reference TRBV9 and TRBJ2-3, reads DSGVTQTPKHLITATGQRVTLRCSPRSGDLSVYWYQQSLDQGLQFLIQYYNGEERAKGNILERFSAQQFPDLHSELNLSSLELGDSALYFCASSVETSGGANTQYFGPGTRLTVL.